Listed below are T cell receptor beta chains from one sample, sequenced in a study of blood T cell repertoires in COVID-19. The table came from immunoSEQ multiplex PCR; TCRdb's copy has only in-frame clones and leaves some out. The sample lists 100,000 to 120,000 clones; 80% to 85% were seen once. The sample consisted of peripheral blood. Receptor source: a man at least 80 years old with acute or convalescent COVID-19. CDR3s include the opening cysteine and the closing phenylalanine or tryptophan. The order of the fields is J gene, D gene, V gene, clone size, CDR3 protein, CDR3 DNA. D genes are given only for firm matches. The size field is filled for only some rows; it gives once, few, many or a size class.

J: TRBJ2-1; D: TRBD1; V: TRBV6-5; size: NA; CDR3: CASTRTGGLELFF; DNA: TGTGCCAGCACGAGGACAGGGGGCTTGGAACTGTTCTTC
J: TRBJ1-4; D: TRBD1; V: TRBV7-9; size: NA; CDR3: CASSVGQGEKLFF; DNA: TGTGCCAGCAGCGTTGGACAGGGTGAAAAACTGTTTTTT
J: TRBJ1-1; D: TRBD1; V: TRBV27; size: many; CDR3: CASSWGGQGGTEAFF; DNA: TGTGCCAGCAGTTGGGGAGGACAGGGTGGCACTGAAGCTTTCTTT
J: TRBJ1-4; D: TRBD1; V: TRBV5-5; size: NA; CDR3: CASMRAVDREREKLFF; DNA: TGTGCCAGCATGCGGGCTGTGGACAGGGAGAGGGAAAAACTGTTTTTT
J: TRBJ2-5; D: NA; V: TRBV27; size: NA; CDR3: CASSPPGLREETQYF; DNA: TGTGCCAGCAGTCCCCCCGGGCTGCGGGAAGAGACCCAGTACTTC
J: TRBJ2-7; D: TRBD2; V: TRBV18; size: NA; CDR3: CASSSTSGRYEQYF; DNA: TGTGCCAGCTCATCGACTAGCGGGAGGTACGAGCAGTACTTC
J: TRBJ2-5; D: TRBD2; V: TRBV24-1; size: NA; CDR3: CATSDSGTSAIQETQYF; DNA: TGTGCCACCAGTGACTCTGGGACTAGCGCCATCCAAGAGACCCAGTACTTC
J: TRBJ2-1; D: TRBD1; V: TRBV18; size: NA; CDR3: CASSPAWGQGGSWAEQFF; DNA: TGTGCCAGCTCACCGGCTTGGGGACAGGGGGGATCTTGGGCTGAGCAGTTCTTC
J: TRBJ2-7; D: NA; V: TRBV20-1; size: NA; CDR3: CSASSGVQSSYEQYF; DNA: TGCAGTGCTAGTTCCGGGGTACAAAGCTCCTACGAGCAGTACTTC
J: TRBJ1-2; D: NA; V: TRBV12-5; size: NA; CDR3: CASGWGTSNGYTF; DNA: TGTGCTAGTGGTTGGGGGACATCTAATGGCTACACCTTC
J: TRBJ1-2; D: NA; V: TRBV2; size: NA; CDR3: CASSGDRSAYYGYTF; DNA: TGTGCCAGCAGTGGAGACAGGTCGGCTTACTATGGCTACACCTTC
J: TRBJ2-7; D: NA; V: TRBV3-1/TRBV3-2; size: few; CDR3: CPRSQHPSGNHDYEQYF; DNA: TGTCCCCGCAGCCAACACCCCTCGGGAAACCACGACTACGAGCAGTACTTC
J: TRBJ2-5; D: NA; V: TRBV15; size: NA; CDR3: CATSRQGFETQYF; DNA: TGTGCCACCAGCAGACAGGGTTTCGAGACCCAGTACTTC
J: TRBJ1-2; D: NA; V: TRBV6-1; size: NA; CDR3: CASSELPGKYGYTF; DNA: TGTGCCAGCAGTGAATTGCCGGGAAAGTATGGCTACACCTTC
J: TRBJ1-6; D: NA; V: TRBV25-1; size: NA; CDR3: CASRLSSSYNSPLHF; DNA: TGTGCCAGCAGATTATCTAGCTCCTATAATTCACCCCTCCACTTT
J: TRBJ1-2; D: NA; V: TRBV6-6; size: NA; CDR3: CASTPGKSYGYTF; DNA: TGTGCCAGCACCCCAGGGAAAAGTTATGGCTACACCTTC
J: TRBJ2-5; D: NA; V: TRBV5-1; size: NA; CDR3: CASSSTSGAQETQYF; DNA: TGCGCCAGCAGCTCTACTTCAGGGGCCCAAGAGACCCAGTACTTC
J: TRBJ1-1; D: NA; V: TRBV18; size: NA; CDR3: CASSPPSGGITEAFF; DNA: TGTGCCAGCTCACCACCTTCCGGGGGGATCACTGAAGCTTTCTTT
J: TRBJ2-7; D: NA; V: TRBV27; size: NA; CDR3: CASSPHLAATYEQYF; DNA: TGTGCCAGCAGCCCCCACTTAGCGGCTACCTACGAGCAGTACTTC
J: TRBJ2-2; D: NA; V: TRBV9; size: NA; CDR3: CASMTGNTGELFF; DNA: TGTGCCAGCATGACAGGGAACACCGGGGAGCTGTTTTTT
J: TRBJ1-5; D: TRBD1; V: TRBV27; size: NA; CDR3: CASSNRQGQGNQPQHF; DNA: TGTGCCAGCAGCAATCGACAGGGGCAAGGCAATCAGCCCCAGCATTTT
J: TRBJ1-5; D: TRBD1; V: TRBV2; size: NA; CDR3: CASGRQGGQPQHF; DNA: TGTGCCAGCGGACGACAGGGAGGTCAGCCCCAGCATTTT
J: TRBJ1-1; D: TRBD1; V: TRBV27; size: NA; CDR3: CASSPDRGGTEAFF; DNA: TGTGCCAGCAGTCCTGACAGGGGTGGAACTGAAGCTTTCTTT
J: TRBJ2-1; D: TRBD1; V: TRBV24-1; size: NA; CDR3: CATQVGTGVDNEQFF; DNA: TGTGCCACCCAAGTCGGGACAGGGGTTGACAATGAGCAGTTCTTC
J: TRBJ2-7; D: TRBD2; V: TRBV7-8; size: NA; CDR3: CASSSRGLAGEGYEQYF; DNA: TGTGCCAGCAGCTCACGAGGACTAGCGGGAGAAGGCTACGAGCAGTACTTC
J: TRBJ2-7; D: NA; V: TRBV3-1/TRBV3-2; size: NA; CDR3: CASSPREVGEQYF; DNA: TGTGCCAGCAGCCCCAGGGAAGTAGGAGAGCAGTACTTC
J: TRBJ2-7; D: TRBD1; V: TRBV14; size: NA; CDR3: CASSQDRAWGQGDEQYF; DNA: TGTGCCAGCAGCCAAGATAGGGCCTGGGGACAGGGAGACGAGCAGTACTTC
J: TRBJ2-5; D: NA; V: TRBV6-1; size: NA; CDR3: CASSEYRAGWVETQYF; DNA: TGTGCCAGCAGTGAATACAGGGCAGGCTGGGTAGAGACCCAGTACTTC
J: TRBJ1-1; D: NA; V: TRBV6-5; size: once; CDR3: CASRNSGGTEAFF; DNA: TGTGCCAGCAGGAATTCCGGGGGTACTGAAGCTTTCTTT
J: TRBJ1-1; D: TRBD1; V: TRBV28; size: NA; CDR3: CASRWDRGRMNTEAFF; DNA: TGTGCCAGCAGATGGGACAGGGGTCGCATGAACACTGAAGCTTTCTTT